This T cell receptor beta chain stems from a study of blood T cell repertoires in COVID-19 (dated by TCRdb to about 2020). Regarding the study in general: Collaborator samples came from the United States, Italy and Spain and covered acute and convalescent phases of COVID-19. The repertoires were released in a freely available public database meant as a resource for research on the immune response to SARS-CoV-2. The sample metadata nearly always contained a de-identified subject ID, COVID-19 status, age in years and sex. Subjects who had been exposed to COVID-19, were actively infected with it, or had recovered from it provided the deeply sampled blood TCRbeta repertoires that made up the dataset. The material from the prospective study consisted of cDNA or gDNA derived from T cells, B-cell-depleted T cells, or PBMCs. HLA class I and class II types, where available, came from metadata supplied by the sample provider rather than from assay-based typing. Samples came from the ongoing ImmuneRACE study (first 160 participants) plus 1,254 subjects from 6 global collaborators.

TCRbeta CDR3 regions were amplified from genomic DNA using the immunoSEQ Assay, a bias-controlled multiplex PCR. For the original study's pipeline: Nucleated cell counts per sample were estimated from amplification of reference gene primers within the assay. To quantify the absolute abundance of each unique TCRbeta CDR3 rearrangement, sequence reads were collapsed and filtered. For each sample, productive Simpson clonality was calculated as the square root of Simpson's diversity index across productive rearrangements. As stored in TCRdb, this immuneACCESS dataset retains in-frame rearrangements with V and J assigned. A fraction of the clones does not appear; measured against another copy, unresolved V genes explain less than half of the discrepancy, and the remainder lacks a known reason. Clone size and the V and J calls come from that table; the DNA yielded D and trimming. The sample table lists 390,000 or so clones, about 90% of them with a count of one. The ten largest clones add up to under 11% of the sample.

V was cut back by 4 bases and J by 0 bases, leaving a gap of 7 bases between them. CDR1 and CDR2, looked up from the germline V gene, are SNHLY and FYNNEI. There are 14 amino acids in the CDR3, from cysteine to phenylalanine inclusive. The DNA shown is the 42-base CDR3, in frame from base 1. For this clone: It has no known antigen specificity. One base away there is no much larger clone; base qualities are not given. The same CDR3 is also encoded by other DNA sequences in this sample.

Study-wide findings and limitations: How much clinical and demographic metadata was included differed by source and by participant, and the metadata was provided uncurated.

In Seattle, one collaborating source enrolled patients while the infection was active and tracked those patients longitudinally over the course of disease. Collaborating institutions collected whole blood in K2EDTA tubes following their own protocols. For TCRbeta analysis, collaborator samples were shipped as frozen whole blood, as isolated PBMCs, or as DNA extracted from either sample type. Sequenced input: peripheral blood. The V gene is TRBV2 and the J gene is TRBJ1-5; TRBD1 could be the D gene, as 6 bases match. The receptor comes from a young woman with COVID-19, enrolled during active disease. Here the CDR3 is given as CASSGDTSNQPQHF. The DNA reads TGTGCCAGCAGTGGGGACACTAGCAATCAGCCCCAGCATTTT. Here the CDR3 is joined to the reference TRBV2 and TRBJ1-5 genes, and the full variable domain is: EPEVTQTPSHQVTQMGQEVILRCVPISNHLYFYWYRQILGQKVEFLVSFYNNEISEKSEIFDDQFSVERPDGSNFTLKIRSTKLEDSAMYFCASSGDTSNQPQHFGDGTRLSIL.